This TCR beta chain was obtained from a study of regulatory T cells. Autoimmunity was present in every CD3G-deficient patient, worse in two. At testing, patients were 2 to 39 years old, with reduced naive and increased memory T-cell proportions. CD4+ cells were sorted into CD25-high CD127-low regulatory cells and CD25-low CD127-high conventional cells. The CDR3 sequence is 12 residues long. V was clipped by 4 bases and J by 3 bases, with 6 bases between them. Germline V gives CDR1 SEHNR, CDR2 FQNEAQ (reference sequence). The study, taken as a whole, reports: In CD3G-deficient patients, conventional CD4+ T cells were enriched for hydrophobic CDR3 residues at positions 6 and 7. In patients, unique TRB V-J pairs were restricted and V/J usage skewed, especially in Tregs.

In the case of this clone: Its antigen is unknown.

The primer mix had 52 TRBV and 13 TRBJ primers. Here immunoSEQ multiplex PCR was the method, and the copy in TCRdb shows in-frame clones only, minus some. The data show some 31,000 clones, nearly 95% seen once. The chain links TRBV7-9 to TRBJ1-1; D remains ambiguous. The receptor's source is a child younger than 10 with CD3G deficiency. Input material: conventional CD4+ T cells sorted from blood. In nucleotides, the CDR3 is TGTGCCAGCAGCTCCCAGGACACTGAAGCTTTCTTT. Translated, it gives CASSSQDTEAFF.